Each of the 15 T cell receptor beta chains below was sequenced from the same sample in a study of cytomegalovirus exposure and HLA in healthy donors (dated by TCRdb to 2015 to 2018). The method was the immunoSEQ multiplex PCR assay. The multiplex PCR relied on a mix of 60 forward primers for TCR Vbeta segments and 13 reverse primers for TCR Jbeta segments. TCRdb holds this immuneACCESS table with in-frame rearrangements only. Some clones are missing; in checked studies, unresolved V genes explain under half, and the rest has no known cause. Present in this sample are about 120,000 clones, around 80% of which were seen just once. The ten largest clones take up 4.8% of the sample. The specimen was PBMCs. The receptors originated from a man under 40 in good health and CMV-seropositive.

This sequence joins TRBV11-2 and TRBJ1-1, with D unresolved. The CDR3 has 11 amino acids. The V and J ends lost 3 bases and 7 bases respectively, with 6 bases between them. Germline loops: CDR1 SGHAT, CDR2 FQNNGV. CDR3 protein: CASSFRVEAFF. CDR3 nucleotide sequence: TGTGCCAGCAGCTTTCGGGTTGAAGCTTTCTTT.

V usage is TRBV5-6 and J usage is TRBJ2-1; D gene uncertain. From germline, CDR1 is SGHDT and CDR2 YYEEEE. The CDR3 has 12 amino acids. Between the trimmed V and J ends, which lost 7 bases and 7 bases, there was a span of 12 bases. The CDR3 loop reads CASPPVNNEQFF. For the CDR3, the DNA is TGTGCCAGCCCTCCGGTAAATAATGAGCAGTTCTTC.

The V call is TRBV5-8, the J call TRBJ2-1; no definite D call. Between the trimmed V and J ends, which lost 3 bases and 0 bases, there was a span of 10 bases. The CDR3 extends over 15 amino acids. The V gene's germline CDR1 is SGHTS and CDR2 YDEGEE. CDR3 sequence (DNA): TGTGCCAGCAGCTCGGGTCCGAGCTCCTACAATGAGCAGTTCTTC. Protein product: CASSSGPSSYNEQFF. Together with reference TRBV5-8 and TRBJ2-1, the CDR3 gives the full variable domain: EAGVTQSPTHLIKTRGQQATLRCSPISGHTSVYWYQQALGLGLQFLLWYDEGEERNRGNFPPRFSGRQFPNYSSELNVNALELEDSALYLCASSSGPSSYNEQFFGPGTRLTVL.

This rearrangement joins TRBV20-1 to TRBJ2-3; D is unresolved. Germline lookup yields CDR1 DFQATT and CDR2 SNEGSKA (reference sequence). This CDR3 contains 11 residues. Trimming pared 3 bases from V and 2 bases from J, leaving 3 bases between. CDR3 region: CSASFTDTQYF. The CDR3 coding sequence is TGCAGTGCTAGCTTCACAGATACGCAGTATTTT.

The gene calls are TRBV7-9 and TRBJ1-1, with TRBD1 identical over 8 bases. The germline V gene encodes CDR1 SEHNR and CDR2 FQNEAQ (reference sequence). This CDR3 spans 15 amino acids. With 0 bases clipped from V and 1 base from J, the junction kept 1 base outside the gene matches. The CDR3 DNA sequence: TGTGCCAGCAGCTTAGCACAGGGGGAGAACACTGAAGCTTTCTTT. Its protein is CASSLAQGENTEAFF.

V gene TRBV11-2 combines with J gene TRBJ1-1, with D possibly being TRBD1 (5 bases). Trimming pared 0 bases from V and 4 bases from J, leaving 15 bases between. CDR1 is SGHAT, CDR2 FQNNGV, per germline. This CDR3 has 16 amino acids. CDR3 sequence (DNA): TGTGCCAGCAGCTTAGATCCCGGGGGTGTCGGCACTGAAGCTTTCTTT. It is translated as CASSLDPGGVGTEAFF.

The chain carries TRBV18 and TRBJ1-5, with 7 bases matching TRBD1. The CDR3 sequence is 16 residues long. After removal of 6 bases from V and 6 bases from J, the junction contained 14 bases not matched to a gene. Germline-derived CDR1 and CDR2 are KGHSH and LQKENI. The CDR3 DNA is TGTGCCAGCTCCCTGACCGGGACAGCTGGCTCTCAGCCCCAGCATTTT. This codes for CASSLTGTAGSQPQHF.

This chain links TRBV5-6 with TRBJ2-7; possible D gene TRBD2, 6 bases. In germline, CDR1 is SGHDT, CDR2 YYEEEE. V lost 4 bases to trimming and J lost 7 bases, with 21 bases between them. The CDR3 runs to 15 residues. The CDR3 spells CASSTAAGRAVEQYF. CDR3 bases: TGTGCCAGCAGCACGGCAGCGGGCAGAGCGGTGGAGCAGTACTTC.

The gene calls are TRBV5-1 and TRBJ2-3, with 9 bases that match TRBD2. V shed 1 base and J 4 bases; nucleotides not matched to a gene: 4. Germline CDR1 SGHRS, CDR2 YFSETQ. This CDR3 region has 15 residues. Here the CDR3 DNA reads TGCGCCAGCAGCTTGCCTAGCGGGGATGCAGATACGCAGTATTTT. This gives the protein CASSLPSGDADTQYF.

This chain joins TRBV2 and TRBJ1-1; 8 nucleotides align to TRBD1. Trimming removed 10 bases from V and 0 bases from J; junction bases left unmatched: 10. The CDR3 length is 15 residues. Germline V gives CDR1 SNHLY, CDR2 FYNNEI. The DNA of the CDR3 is TGTGCCACCCAGACGACAGGGGTTATGAACACTGAAGCTTTCTTT. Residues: CATQTTGVMNTEAFF.

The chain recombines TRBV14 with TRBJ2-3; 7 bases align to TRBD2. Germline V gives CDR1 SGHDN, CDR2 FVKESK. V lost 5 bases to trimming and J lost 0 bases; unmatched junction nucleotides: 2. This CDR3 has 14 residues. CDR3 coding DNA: TGTGCCAGCAGCAGGACTAGGAGCACAGATACGCAGTATTTT. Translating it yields CASSRTRSTDTQYF.

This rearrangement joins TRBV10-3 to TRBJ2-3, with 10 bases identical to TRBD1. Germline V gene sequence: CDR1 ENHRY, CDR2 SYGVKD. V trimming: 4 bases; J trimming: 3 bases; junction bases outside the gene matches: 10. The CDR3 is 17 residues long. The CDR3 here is CAISGWGTGEGTDTQYF. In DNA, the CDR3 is TGTGCCATCAGTGGGTGGGGGACAGGGGAGGGGACAGATACGCAGTATTTT.

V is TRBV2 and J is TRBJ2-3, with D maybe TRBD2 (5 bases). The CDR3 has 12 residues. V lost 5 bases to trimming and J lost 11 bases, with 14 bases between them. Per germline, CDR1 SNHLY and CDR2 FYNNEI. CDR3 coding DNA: TGTGCCAGCAGTTTGTACGACCGGGGGCAGTATTTT. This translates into CASSLYDRGQYF.

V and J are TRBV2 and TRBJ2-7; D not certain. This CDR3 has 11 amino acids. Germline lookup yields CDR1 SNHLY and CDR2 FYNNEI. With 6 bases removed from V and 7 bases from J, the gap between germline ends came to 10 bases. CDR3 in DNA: TGTGCCAGCAGCTCCTCACGGGAGCAGTACTTC. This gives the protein CASSSSREQYF. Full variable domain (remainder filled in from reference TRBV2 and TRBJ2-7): EPEVTQTPSHQVTQMGQEVILRCVPISNHLYFYWYRQILGQKVEFLVSFYNNEISEKSEIFDDQFSVERPDGSNFTLKIRSTKLEDSAMYFCASSSSREQYFGPGTRLTVT.

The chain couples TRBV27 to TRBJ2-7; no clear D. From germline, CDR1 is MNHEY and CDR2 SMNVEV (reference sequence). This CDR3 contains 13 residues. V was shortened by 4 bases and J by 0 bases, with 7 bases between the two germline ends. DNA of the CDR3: TGTGCCAGCAGTTACGGGTTCTCCTACGAGCAGTACTTC. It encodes CASSYGFSYEQYF.